One and the same sample provided the 31 T cell receptor beta chains below, sequenced in a study of blood T cell repertoires in COVID-19. Sequenced by immunoSEQ multiplex PCR; TCRdb stores in-frame clones only, minus some. This table has fewer than 250,000 clones, approximately 81% appearing once. Sequenced input: peripheral blood. The receptor set was obtained from an elderly woman with COVID-19, enrolled during active disease.

The J gene is TRBJ2-1, the V gene TRBV7-9; a possible D gene is TRBD1 (5 bases). The CDR3 is 14 residues long. V gave up 1 base and J gave up 4 bases, with 8 bases separating them. The germline CDR1 and CDR2 sequences are SEHNR and FQNEAQ (reference sequence). As DNA, the CDR3 is TGTGCCAGCAGCTTAGTTGGGGCGTACAATGAGCAGTTCTTC. Translating it yields CASSLVGAYNEQFF.

This chain uses TRBV19 with TRBJ2-4, with D tentatively TRBD1 (6 bases). The CDR3 contains 14 residues. Germline V gene lookup returns CDR1 LNHDA and CDR2 SQIVND (reference sequence). V was trimmed by 5 bases and J by 3 bases, leaving 11 bases between them. DNA for the CDR3: TGTGCCAGTAGTCCCAAGGGGGACAAAAACATTCAGTACTTC. It specifies CASSPKGDKNIQYF.

The chain has TRBV19 and TRBJ2-1, with 12 bases lining up with TRBD2. Germline values: CDR1 LNHDA, CDR2 SQIVND (reference sequence). The CDR3 is 15 residues long. The CDR3 nucleotides are TGTGCAACTACCCCCCGGACTAGCGGGGTACTTAAGCAGTTCTTC. It translates to CATTPRTSGVLKQFF.

This rearrangement joins TRBV3-1 (or the pseudogene TRBV3-2) to TRBJ1-1; 11 positions agree with TRBD1. The germline gives CDR1 LGHDT, CDR2 YNNKEL (reference sequence). V gave up 4 bases and J gave up 5 bases; unmatched junction bases: 6. There are 15 residues in the CDR3. CDR3 coding DNA: TGTGCCAGCAGCCTGCCCGGGACAGGGGGAACTGAAGCTTTCTTT. Residues: CASSLPGTGGTEAFF.

The chain combines TRBV11-2 with TRBJ2-7, with TRBD1 as a possible D gene (5 bases). V was clipped by 6 bases and J by 0 bases, with 6 bases between them. CDR3 length: 12 residues. Germline CDR1 and CDR2: SGHAT and FQNNGV. The CDR3: CASRQVSYEQYF. Written as DNA, the CDR3 is TGTGCCAGCAGACAGGTCTCCTACGAGCAGTACTTC.

The genes are TRBV5-6 and TRBJ1-2, with a possible D match to TRBD1 (6 bases). The V and J ends lost 4 bases and 7 bases respectively, with 17 bases between them. The CDR3 contains 14 residues. Germline loops: CDR1 SGHDT, CDR2 YYEEEE. CDR3 region: CASSLSLGAGGYTF. The DNA of the CDR3 is TGTGCCAGCAGCCTCTCCTTGGGGGCGGGTGGCTACACCTTC.

CDR3 sequence (DNA): TGTGCCAGCAGCTTGGAGAGGCTGAACACTGAAGCTTTCTTT. Its protein product is CASSLERLNTEAFF. This chain connects TRBV5-6 to TRBJ1-1; D is unresolved. CDR3 size: 14 residues. CDR1 is SGHDT, CDR2 YYEEEE, per germline. V was pared by 0 bases and J by 0 bases, with 6 bases between.

The V and J genes are TRBV11-2 and TRBJ2-2; D remains ambiguous. Trimming pared 6 bases from V and 8 bases from J, leaving 13 bases between. The CDR3 is 13 amino acids. Germline V CDR1 and CDR2: SGHAT, FQNNGV. The CDR3 DNA reads as TGTGCCAGCAGACGCCTTGCGGTGGGGGAGCTGTTTTTT. Its protein product is CASRRLAVGELFF. Looking up the rest from reference TRBV11-2 and TRBJ2-2 gives the full variable domain: EAGVAQSPRYKIIEKRQSVAFWCNPISGHATLYWYQQILGQGPKLLIQFQNNGVVDDSQLPKDRFSAERLKGVDSTLKIQPAKLEDSAVYLCASRRLAVGELFFGEGSRLTVL.

The chain employs TRBV6-4 and TRBJ2-7, with 8 bases matching TRBD1. The ends lost 9 bases at V and 6 bases at J; junction bases unmatched: 7. CDR3 length: 12 amino acids. Germline loops: CDR1 MRHNA, CDR2 SNTAGT. CDR3 DNA: TGTGCCAGTTCCCCGACAGGGGTCGAGCAGTACGTC. Translating it yields CASSPTGVEQYV.

This chain uses TRBV5-5 with TRBJ1-2; D is possibly TRBD1 (6 bases). CDR3 length equals 16 residues. V shed 0 bases and J shed 0 bases, with 12 bases lying between them. CDR1 and CDR2 from the germline V gene are SGHKS and YYEKEE (reference sequence). CDR3 bases: TGTGCCAGCAGCTTGGGAACTGGACAGACTAACTATGGCTACACCTTC. This translates into CASSLGTGQTNYGYTF.

For this clone: The same CDR3 is also encoded by other DNA sequences in this sample. This chain joins TRBV11-3 and TRBJ2-7; TRBD1 is a possible D gene (6 bases). Germline CDR1 and CDR2: SGHNT and YENEEA. The CDR3 runs to 13 residues. The V gene lost 4 bases and the J gene lost 5 bases, with 12 bases spanning the gap. CDR3 loop: CASSSTGSHEQYF. DNA for the CDR3: TGTGCCAGCAGCTCCACAGGGTCCCACGAGCAGTACTTC.

This clone was detected only once. J is TRBJ1-5 and V is TRBV29-1, with D possibly matching TRBD1 (5 bases). The CDR3 has 12 amino acids. V lost 3 bases to trimming and J lost 9 bases, with 12 bases between them. From germline, CDR1 is SQVTM and CDR2 ANQGSEA. The CDR3 is CSVDAGDGPQHF. The CDR3 coding sequence is TGCAGCGTTGACGCGGGGGATGGGCCCCAGCATTTT.

This clone has more than one count but fewer than ten. The gene calls are TRBV6-2 or TRBV6-3 and TRBJ1-5, with a possible D match to TRBD1 (6 bases). Trimming stripped 2 bases from V and 6 bases from J, with 8 bases between. The CDR3 contains 13 residues. Germline V gene data show CDR1 as MNHEY and CDR2 as SVGEGT. The CDR3 DNA reads TGTGCCAGCAGTTACGCAGGGGTTCAGCCCCAGCATTTT. Translating it yields CASSYAGVQPQHF.

To note about this clone: This sample includes further DNA sequences coding for the same CDR3. The chain combines TRBV11-2 with TRBJ1-6, with D unresolved. Trimming took off 2 bases at V and 0 bases at J, with 5 bases between the two ends. CDR1 is SGHAT, CDR2 FQNNGV, per germline. CDR3 length equals 15 residues. The CDR3 spells CASSLTSSYNSPLHF. CDR3 in DNA: TGTGCCAGCAGCTTAACGAGCTCCTATAATTCACCCCTCCACTTT.

This clone occurred a few times. The rearrangement uses TRBV28 and TRBJ1-5, with 9 bases fitting TRBD1. The CDR3 totals 16 residues. Germline V lookup: CDR1 MDHEN, CDR2 SYDVKM. V lost 7 bases, J lost 7 bases, and 14 bases stayed unmatched. The DNA of the CDR3 is TGTGCCAGCAACCTTTTGGGTGGACAGGGGTGGCAGCCCCAGCATTTT. Translating it yields CASNLLGGQGWQPQHF.

J is TRBJ1-3 and V is TRBV7-2; 7 nucleotides agree with TRBD1. Losses at the gene ends were 5 bases for V and 2 bases for J; bases not matched to a gene: 9. Per germline, CDR1 SGHTA and CDR2 FQGNSA. The CDR3 sequence is 16 residues long. The CDR3 spells CASSPTGAFAGNTIYF. In DNA form, the CDR3 reads TGTGCCAGCAGCCCCACAGGGGCTTTCGCTGGAAACACCATATATTTT. The whole variable domain, remainder taken from reference TRBV7-2 and TRBJ1-3, is GAGVSQSPSNKVTEKGKDVELRCDPISGHTALYWYRQSLGQGLEFLIYFQGNSAPDKSGLPSDRFSAERTGGSVSTLTIQRTQQEDSAVYLCASSPTGAFAGNTIYFGEGSWLTVV.

The rearrangement joins TRBV9 to TRBJ2-1; D unclear. V lost 4 bases, J lost 3 bases, and 17 bases lay in between. The CDR3 loop spans 16 amino acids. Germline CDR1 and CDR2: SGDLS and YYNGEE. CDR3 loop: CASSPSLRDNYNEQFF. The CDR3 region has the DNA TGTGCCAGCAGCCCCTCCCTGAGAGACAACTACAATGAGCAGTTCTTC.

V is TRBV7-9 and J is TRBJ1-4, with D unresolved. Trimming cost V 1 base and J 10 bases, with 10 bases left between them. Per the germline V gene, CDR1 is SEHNR and CDR2 is FQNEAQ (reference sequence). This CDR3 has 13 amino acids. The CDR3 loop reads CASSLEAAGKLFF. In DNA form, the CDR3 reads TGTGCCAGCAGCTTAGAGGCAGCGGGAAAACTGTTTTTT. The full variable domain, with the rest looked up from reference TRBV7-9 and TRBJ1-4, is DTGVSQNPRHKITKRGQNVTFRCDPISEHNRLYWYRQTLGQGPEFLTYFQNEAQLEKSRLLSDRFSAERPKGSFSTLEIQRTEQGDSAMYLCASSLEAAGKLFFGSGTQLSVL.

This clone was found once. The V call is TRBV30, the J call TRBJ2-6, with unresolved D. V was pared by 5 bases and J by 0 bases, with 5 bases between. Germline V gives CDR1 GTSNPN, CDR2 SVGIG (reference sequence). The CDR3 spans 13 residues. The CDR3 sequence: CAWVISGANVLTF. The CDR3 bases are TGTGCCTGGGTTATCTCTGGGGCCAACGTCCTGACTTTC. Full variable domain (rest looked up from reference TRBV30 and TRBJ2-6): SQTIHQWPATLVQPVGSPLSLECTVEGTSNPNLYWYRQAAGRGLQLLFYSVGIGQISSEVPQNLSASRPQDRQFILSSKKLLLSDSGFYLCAWVISGANVLTFGAGSRLTVL.

The CDR3 DNA sequence: TGTGCCAGCAGGGCCTCAGACGGACAGGGAACCGATAAGCAAGAGACCCAGTACTTC. Protein: CASRASDGQGTDKQETQYF. The chain couples TRBV28 to TRBJ2-5; 8 nucleotides agree with TRBD1. The CDR3 is 19 residues long. Per germline, CDR1 MDHEN and CDR2 SYDVKM. V was clipped by 6 bases and J by 2 bases; unmatched bases: 20.

This chain joins TRBV10-3 and TRBJ1-1, with a possible D match to TRBD1 (6 bases). Germline CDR1 ENHRY, CDR2 SYGVKD. The CDR3 totals 15 residues. With 0 bases removed from V and 1 base from J, the gap between germline ends came to 9 bases. The chain's CDR3 is CAISESLGANTEAFF. The CDR3 DNA reads as TGTGCCATCAGTGAGTCACTGGGGGCGAACACTGAAGCTTTCTTT.

In DNA form, the CDR3 reads TGTGCCACCAGTGACCCGGACAGGACAGAAGCTTTCTTT. As protein: CATSDPDRTEAFF. The chain carries TRBV24-1 and TRBJ1-1; 7 bases match TRBD1. The CDR3 totals 13 residues. The V segment lost 4 bases and the J segment 8 bases; nucleotides outside the gene matches: 6. Germline CDR1 is KGHDR and CDR2 is SFDVKD.

This chain joins TRBV11-2 and TRBJ1-3, with 8 bases lining up with TRBD1. Looked up from germline, CDR1 is SGHAT and CDR2 is FQNNGV. CDR3 length: 14 amino acids. The ends lost 4 bases at V and 4 bases at J; junction bases unmatched: 3. In DNA form, the CDR3 reads TGTGCCAGCAGCTCCAGGGGGCTGGGAAACACCATATATTTT. Translated: CASSSRGLGNTIYF.

The gene calls are TRBV30 and TRBJ1-2; 10 bases line up with TRBD1. Germline lookup yields CDR1 GTSNPN and CDR2 SVGIG (reference sequence). CDR3 length: 12 amino acids. The V and J ends lost 3 bases and 6 bases, in that order; junction bases with no gene match: 1. The CDR3 coding sequence is TGTGCCTGGAGCGACAGGGGGCATGGCTACACCTTC. It codes for CAWSDRGHGYTF.

The chain employs TRBV28 and TRBJ2-7, with D perhaps TRBD1 (6 bases). V was cut by 2 bases and J by 0 bases, with 11 bases left in between. Germline CDR1 reads MDHEN; CDR2 reads SYDVKM. CDR3 length: 15 residues. The CDR3 nucleotides are TGTGCCAGCAGTTTAAGGGACACGAGCTCCTACGAGCAGTACGTC. It yields the protein CASSLRDTSSYEQYV.

The table lists this clone with a few counts. Within the sample, other DNA sequences also encode this same CDR3. CDR3 in amino acids: CASSLGLAGGQETQYF. CDR3 nucleotide sequence: TGTGCCAGCAGCTTAGGTCTAGCGGGGGGACAAGAGACCCAGTACTTC. The J gene is TRBJ2-5, the V gene TRBV5-4; 11 bases match TRBD2. The V segment lost 2 bases and the J segment 2 bases; nucleotides outside the gene matches: 5. Germline CDR1 is SGHNT and CDR2 is YYREEE (reference sequence). The CDR3 totals 16 residues.

This clone was picked up one time. The V gene is TRBV23-1, the J gene TRBJ2-2; D is perhaps TRBD1 (5 bases). TRBV23-1 is placed among ORFs of uncertain function. V was shortened by 4 bases and J by 1 base, with 19 bases between the two germline ends. The CDR3 spans 18 residues. CDR3 sequence: CASSPPPGPGQNTGELFF. CDR3 coding DNA: TGCGCCAGCAGTCCCCCCCCCGGGCCAGGACAGAACACCGGGGAGCTGTTTTTT.

The chain links TRBV4-2 to TRBJ2-1; D remains ambiguous. CDR1 LGHNA and CDR2 YNFKEQ come from the germline V gene. CDR3 length equals 13 residues. Trimming cost V 4 bases and J 7 bases, with 11 bases left between them. CDR3 sequence: CASSPKSQNEQFF. The CDR3 DNA is TGTGCCAGCAGCCCCAAGTCTCAGAATGAGCAGTTCTTC.

V gene TRBV6-5 combines with J gene TRBJ1-4; D is uncertain. The CDR3 loop spans 12 amino acids. Germline assignment: CDR1 MNHEY and CDR2 SVGAGI. V was shortened by 6 bases and J by 6 bases, with 8 bases between the two germline ends. CDR3 sequence: CASSRRDEKLFF. The DNA for the CDR3 is TGTGCCAGCAGCCGTCGGGATGAAAAACTGTTTTTT.

This chain connects TRBV24-1 to TRBJ2-1, with D possibly matching TRBD2 (6 bases). Germline CDR1 and CDR2: KGHDR and SFDVKD. Deletions cut 12 bases from V and 5 bases from J, with 19 bases between. This CDR3 has 14 residues. The CDR3, as DNA: TGTGCCTCCCAACGGGGGACGATGGACAATGAGCAGTTCTTC. Protein: CASQRGTMDNEQFF.

The chain links TRBV7-2 to TRBJ2-7, with TRBD2 as a possible D gene (5 bases). The CDR3 length is 14 residues. Trimming took off 4 bases at V and 0 bases at J, with 10 bases between the two ends. Germline V gives CDR1 SGHTA, CDR2 FQGNSA. The CDR3 sequence: CASSSGGSSYEQYF. In DNA form, the CDR3 reads TGTGCCAGCAGCTCGGGTGGGAGCTCCTACGAGCAGTACTTC.